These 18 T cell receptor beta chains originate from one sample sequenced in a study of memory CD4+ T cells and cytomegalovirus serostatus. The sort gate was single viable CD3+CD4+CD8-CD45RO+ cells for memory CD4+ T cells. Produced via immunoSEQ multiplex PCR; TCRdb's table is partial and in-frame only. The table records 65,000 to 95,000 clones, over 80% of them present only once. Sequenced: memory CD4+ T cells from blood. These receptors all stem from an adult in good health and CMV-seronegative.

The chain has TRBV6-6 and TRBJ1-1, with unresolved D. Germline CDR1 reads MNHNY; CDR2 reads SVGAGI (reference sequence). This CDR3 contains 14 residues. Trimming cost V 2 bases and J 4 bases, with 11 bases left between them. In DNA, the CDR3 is TGTGCCAGCAGTTACCCGCGGACGATCACTGAAGCTTTCTTT. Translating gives CASSYPRTITEAFF.

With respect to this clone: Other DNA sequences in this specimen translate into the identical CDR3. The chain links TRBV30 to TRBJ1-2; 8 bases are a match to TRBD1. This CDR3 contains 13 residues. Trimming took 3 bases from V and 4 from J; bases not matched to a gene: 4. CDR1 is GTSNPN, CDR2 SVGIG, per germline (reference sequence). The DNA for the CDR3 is TGTGCCTGGAGCAGGGACAGGCCCTATGGCTACACCTTC. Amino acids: CAWSRDRPYGYTF.

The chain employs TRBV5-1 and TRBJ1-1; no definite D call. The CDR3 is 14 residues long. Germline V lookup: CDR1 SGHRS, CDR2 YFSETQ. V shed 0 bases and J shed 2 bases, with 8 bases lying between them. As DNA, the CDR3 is TGCGCCAGCAGCTTGGGCAGCTTAAACACTGAAGCTTTCTTT. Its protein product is CASSLGSLNTEAFF.

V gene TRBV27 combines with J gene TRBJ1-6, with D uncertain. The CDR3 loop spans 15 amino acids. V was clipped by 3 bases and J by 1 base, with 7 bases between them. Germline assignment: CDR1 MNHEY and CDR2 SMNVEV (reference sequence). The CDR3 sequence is CASSFEVSYNSPLHF. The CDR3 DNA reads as TGTGCCAGCAGTTTTGAGGTTTCCTATAATTCACCCCTCCACTTT.

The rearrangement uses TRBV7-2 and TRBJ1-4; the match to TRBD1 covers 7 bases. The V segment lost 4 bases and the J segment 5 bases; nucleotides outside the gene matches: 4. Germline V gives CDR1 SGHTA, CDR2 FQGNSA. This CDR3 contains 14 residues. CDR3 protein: CASSWGQLNEKLFF. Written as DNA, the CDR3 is TGTGCCAGCAGCTGGGGACAGCTAAATGAAAAACTGTTTTTT.

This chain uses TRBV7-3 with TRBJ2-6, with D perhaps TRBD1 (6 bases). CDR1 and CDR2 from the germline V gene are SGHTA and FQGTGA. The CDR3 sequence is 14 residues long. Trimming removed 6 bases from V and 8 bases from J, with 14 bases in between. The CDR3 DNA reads TGTGCCAGCAGTGTAGGGGGAGCACCCAACGTCCTGACTTTC. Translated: CASSVGGAPNVLTF.

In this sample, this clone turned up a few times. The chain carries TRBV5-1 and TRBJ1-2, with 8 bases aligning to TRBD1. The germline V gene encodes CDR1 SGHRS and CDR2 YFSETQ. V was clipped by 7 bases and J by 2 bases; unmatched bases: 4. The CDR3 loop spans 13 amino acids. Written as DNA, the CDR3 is TGCGCCAGCCAACGGACAGGGAACTATGGCTACACCTTC. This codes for CASQRTGNYGYTF.

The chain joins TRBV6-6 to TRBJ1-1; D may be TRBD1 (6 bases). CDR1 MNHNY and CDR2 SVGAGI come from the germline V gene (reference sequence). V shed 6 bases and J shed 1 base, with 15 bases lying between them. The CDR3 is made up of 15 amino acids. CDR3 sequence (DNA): TGTGCCAGCAGGGACCCAGGGGACACGAACACTGAAGCTTTCTTT. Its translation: CASRDPGDTNTEAFF.

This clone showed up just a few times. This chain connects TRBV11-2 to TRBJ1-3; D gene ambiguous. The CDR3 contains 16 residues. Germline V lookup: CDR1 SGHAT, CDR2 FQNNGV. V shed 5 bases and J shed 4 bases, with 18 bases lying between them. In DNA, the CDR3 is TGTGCCAGCAGCCCGCTTGGCGGAGCGCCCGGAAACACCATATATTTT. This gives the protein CASSPLGGAPGNTIYF.

CDR3 nucleotide sequence: TGTGCCTGGAGTGCAGGGGGTGGAAACACCATATATTTT. It specifies CAWSAGGGNTIYF. The chain employs TRBV30 and TRBJ1-3; TRBD1 matches at 7 bases. The CDR3 totals 13 residues. Germline V gives CDR1 GTSNPN, CDR2 SVGIG (reference sequence). Trimming removed 1 base from V and 3 bases from J; junction bases left unmatched: 0.

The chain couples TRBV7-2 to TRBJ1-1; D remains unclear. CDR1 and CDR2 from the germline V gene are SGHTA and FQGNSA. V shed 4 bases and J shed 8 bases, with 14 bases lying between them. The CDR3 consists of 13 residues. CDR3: CASSSTQVEEAFF. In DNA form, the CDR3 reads TGTGCCAGCAGCTCCACCCAGGTAGAGGAAGCTTTCTTT.

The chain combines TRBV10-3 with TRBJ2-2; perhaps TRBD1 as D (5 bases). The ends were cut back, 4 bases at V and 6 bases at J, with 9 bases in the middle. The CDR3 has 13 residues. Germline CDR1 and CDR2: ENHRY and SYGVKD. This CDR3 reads CAISGQGPGELFF. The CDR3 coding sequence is TGTGCCATCAGTGGCCAGGGTCCCGGGGAGCTGTTTTTT.

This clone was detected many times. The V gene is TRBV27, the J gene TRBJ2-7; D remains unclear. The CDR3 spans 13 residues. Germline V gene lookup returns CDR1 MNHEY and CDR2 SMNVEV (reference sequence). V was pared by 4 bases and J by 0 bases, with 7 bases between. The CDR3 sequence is CASSSENSYEQYF. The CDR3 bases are TGTGCCAGCAGTTCCGAAAACTCCTACGAGCAGTACTTC.

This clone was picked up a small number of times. Here the CDR3 DNA reads TGTGCCAGCAGAACAGGGTACCGGGACTATGGCTACACCTTC. Protein: CASRTGYRDYGYTF. The chain employs TRBV27 and TRBJ1-2; D perhaps matches TRBD1 (6 bases). V was shortened by 6 bases and J by 3 bases, with 14 bases between the two germline ends. The length of the CDR3 is 14 residues. Germline CDR1 MNHEY, CDR2 SMNVEV (reference sequence).

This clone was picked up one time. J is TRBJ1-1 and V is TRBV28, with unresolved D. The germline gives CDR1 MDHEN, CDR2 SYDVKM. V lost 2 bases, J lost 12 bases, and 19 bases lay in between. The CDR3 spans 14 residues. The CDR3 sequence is CASSLPTLDFGTFF. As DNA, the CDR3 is TGTGCCAGCAGTTTACCGACTTTGGACTTTGGAACTTTCTTT.

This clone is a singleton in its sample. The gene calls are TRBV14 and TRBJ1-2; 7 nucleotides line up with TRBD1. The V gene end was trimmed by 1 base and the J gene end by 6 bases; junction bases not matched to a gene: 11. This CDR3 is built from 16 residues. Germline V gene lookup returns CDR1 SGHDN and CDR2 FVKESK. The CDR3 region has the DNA TGTGCCAGCAGCCAAGTTATACATGACAGGGAGAATGGCTACACCTTC. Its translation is CASSQVIHDRENGYTF.

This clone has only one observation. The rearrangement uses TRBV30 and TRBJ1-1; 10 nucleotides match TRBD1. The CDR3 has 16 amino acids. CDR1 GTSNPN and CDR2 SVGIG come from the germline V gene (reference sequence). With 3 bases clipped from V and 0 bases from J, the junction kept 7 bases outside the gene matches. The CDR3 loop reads CAWRPRQGALNTEAFF. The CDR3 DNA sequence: TGTGCCTGGAGGCCCAGACAGGGGGCTCTGAACACTGAAGCTTTCTTT.

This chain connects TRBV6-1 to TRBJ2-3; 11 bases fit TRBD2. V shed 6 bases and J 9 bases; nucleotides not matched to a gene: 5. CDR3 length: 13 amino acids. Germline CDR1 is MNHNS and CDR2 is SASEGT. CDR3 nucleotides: TGTGCCAGCAGGGAGACTAGCGGGGTAACGCAGTATTTT. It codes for CASRETSGVTQYF.